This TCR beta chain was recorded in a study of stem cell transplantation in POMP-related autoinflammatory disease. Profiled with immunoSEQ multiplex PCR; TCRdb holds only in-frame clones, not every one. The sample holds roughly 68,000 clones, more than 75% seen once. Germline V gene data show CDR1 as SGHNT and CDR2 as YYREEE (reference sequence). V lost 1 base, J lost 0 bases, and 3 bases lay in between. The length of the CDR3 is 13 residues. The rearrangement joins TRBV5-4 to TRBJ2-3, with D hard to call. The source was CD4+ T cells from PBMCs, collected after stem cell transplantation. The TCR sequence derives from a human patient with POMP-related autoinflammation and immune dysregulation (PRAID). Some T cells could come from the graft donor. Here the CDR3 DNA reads TGTGCCAGCAGCTTGCCCAGCACAGATACGCAGTATTTT. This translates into CASSLPSTDTQYF.